The source of this T cell receptor (beta chain) is a study of CD8+ T cells in alopecia areata. RNA extraction and reverse transcription yielded cDNA as sequencing template. The assay was immunoSEQ multiplex PCR, and TCRdb's table has in-frame clones only and misses some. The profile shows under 150,000 clones, roughly 58% of them singletons. In this sample, this clone turned up a few times. Germline CDR1 reads SGHAT; CDR2 reads FQNNGV. This CDR3 contains 15 residues. Trimming cost V 4 bases and J 4 bases; bases outside gene matches: 7. The sequencing sample was made of CD8+ T cells sorted from blood. This chain links TRBV11-2 with TRBJ2-3; 8 bases agree with TRBD1. This sequence originates from a human donor in good health. CDR3 nucleotide sequence: TGTGCCAGCAGCTCTGGACAGGGTAGGGCAGATACGCAGTATTTT. The encoded protein is CASSSGQGRADTQYF.